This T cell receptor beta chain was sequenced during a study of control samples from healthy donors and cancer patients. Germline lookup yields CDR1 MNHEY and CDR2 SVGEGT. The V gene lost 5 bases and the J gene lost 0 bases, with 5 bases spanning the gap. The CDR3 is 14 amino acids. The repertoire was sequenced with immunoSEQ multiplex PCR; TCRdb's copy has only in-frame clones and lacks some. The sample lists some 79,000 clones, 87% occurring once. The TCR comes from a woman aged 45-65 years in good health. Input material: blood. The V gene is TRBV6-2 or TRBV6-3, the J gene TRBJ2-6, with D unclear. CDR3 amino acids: CASSADSGANVLTF. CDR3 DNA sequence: TGTGCCAGCAGTGCAGACTCTGGGGCCAACGTCCTGACTTTC.